This T cell receptor (beta chain) is from a study of T cell responses to AZD1222 COVID-19 vaccine. Notes on the study in general: A reported finding is that nearly half of spike-specific TCRs target unmutated variant regions.

Profiling relied on immunoSEQ multiplex PCR, and the TCRdb table lists in-frame clones only, not all of them. Of approximately 170,000 clones listed, around 92% are singletons. On this clone: The antigen is not known.

The source is an adult who received the AZD1222 COVID-19 vaccine. Sequences were derived from peripheral blood, sampled 28 days after the second AZD1222 dose.

The CDR3 sequence is CASSYGPGGLAGYTF. DNA for the CDR3: TGTGCCAGCAGTTACGGCCCAGGGGGCTTAGCTGGCTACACCTTC. This rearrangement joins TRBV6-5 to TRBJ1-2; TRBD1 aligns across 8 bases. CDR3 length: 15 residues. With 2 bases clipped from V and 7 bases from J, the junction kept 9 bases outside the gene matches. Germline V gene sequence: CDR1 MNHEY, CDR2 SVGAGI.